These 8 T cell receptor beta chains came from one sample sequenced in a study of neurological immune-mediated disorders. TCRdb reprocessed the 5' RACE reads with MiXCR, giving one entry per CDR3 protein. In the table there are roughly 32,000 distinct CDR3 sequences, approximately 5.4% of which are singletons. Specimen: CD4+ T cells from blood. The receptors were gathered from a woman aged 45-65 years in good health.

This clonotype was seen at least ten times. The chain carries TRBV2 and TRBJ1-5; D unresolved. The ends were cut back, 2 bases at V and 1 base at J, with 6 bases in the middle. This CDR3 is built from 14 residues. Germline V gene data show CDR1 as SNHLY and CDR2 as FYNNEI. In DNA form, the CDR3 reads TGTGCCAGCAGTGAATCGGTCAGCAATCAGCCCCAGCATTTT. Translating it yields CASSESVSNQPQHF.

This clonotype appeared many times. The V call is TRBV13, the J call TRBJ2-5; weak D call: TRBD1 (6 bases). The CDR3 is made up of 15 amino acids. Germline V gene lookup returns CDR1 PRHDT and CDR2 FYEKMQ (reference sequence). Trimming cost V 0 bases and J 5 bases, with 13 bases left between them. The CDR3, as DNA: TGTGCCAGCAGCTTAGGGGGCAGGGGAGAGGAGACCCAGTACTTC. Translation: CASSLGGRGEETQYF.

This clonotype was observed at least ten times. An end of the junction does not agree with germline; a read error may underlie this. This chain joins TRBV10-3 and TRBJ2-7, with 8 bases identical to TRBD1. CDR1 ENHRY and CDR2 SYGVKD come from the germline V gene. The CDR3 extends over 15 amino acids. The CDR3 DNA is TGTGCCATCAGTGATCCGGGACAGGCAAGTTACGGGCAGTACTTC. Its protein is CAISDPGQASYGQYF.

This clonotype was recorded many times. The V and J genes are TRBV29-1 and TRBJ2-2, with TRBD2 as a possible D gene (6 bases). This CDR3 has 13 residues. Looked up from germline, CDR1 is SQVTM and CDR2 is ANQGSEA. V shed 7 bases and J shed 2 bases, with 11 bases lying between them. The DNA for the CDR3 is TGCAGCGCCGCGGGGCATAACACCGGGGAGCTGTTTTTT. This codes for CSAAGHNTGELFF.

This clonotype was seen ten or more times. The rearrangement joins TRBV7-8 to TRBJ2-3, with a possible D match to TRBD1 (5 bases). Germline-derived CDR1 and CDR2 are SGHVS and FQNEAQ. V was shortened by 6 bases and J by 4 bases, with 11 bases between the two germline ends. The CDR3 runs 13 residues. For the CDR3, the DNA is TGTGCCAGCAGAGACAGCCCCTCAGATACGCAGTATTTT. Translating gives CASRDSPSDTQYF.

This clonotype came up a few times. The chain employs TRBV20-1 and TRBJ2-2; no reliable D call. The CDR3 totals 14 residues. Trimming cost V 6 bases and J 0 bases, with 11 bases left between them. Germline-derived CDR1 and CDR2 are DFQATT and SNEGSKA (reference sequence). CDR3 nucleotides: TGCAGTGCCGACGACTCGTCGAACACCGGGGAGCTGTTTTTT. It yields the protein CSADDSSNTGELFF.

This clonotype was observed at least ten times. V and J are TRBV5-1 and TRBJ1-1, with TRBD1 identical over 8 bases. The V segment lost 5 bases and the J segment 2 bases; nucleotides outside the gene matches: 14. The CDR3 consists of 17 residues. The germline gives CDR1 SGHRS, CDR2 YFSETQ. CDR3 amino acids: CASRGGLTGGGNTEAFF. The CDR3 nucleotides read TGCGCCAGCAGGGGGGGACTCACAGGGGGAGGAAACACTGAAGCTTTCTTT.

This clonotype has ten or more counts. The J gene is TRBJ1-2, the V gene TRBV3-1; 8 positions agree with TRBD1. Germline V gene sequence: CDR1 LGHDT, CDR2 YNNKEL (reference sequence). The CDR3 spans 15 residues. Losses at the gene ends were 3 bases for V and 5 bases for J; bases not matched to a gene: 8. The CDR3 coding sequence is TGTGCCAGCAGCCACCGACAGGGGACTCGATATGGCTACACCTTC. Translating it yields CASSHRQGTRYGYTF.